The 16 T cell receptor beta chains in this list originate from one sample, sequenced in a study of blood T cell repertoires in COVID-19. The method was immunoSEQ multiplex PCR; TCRdb's version includes in-frame clones alone and lacks a portion of them. The sample lists under 150,000 clones, roughly 90% occurring once. The sequenced sample consisted of peripheral blood. All receptors come from a human donor in a cohort sampled during active COVID-19.

The V gene is TRBV9, the J gene TRBJ2-7; 10 bases map to TRBD2. The junction had 7 bases not matched to a gene; V was cut back by 0 bases and J by 4 bases. This CDR3 region has 16 residues. From germline, CDR1 is SGDLS and CDR2 YYNGEE. The CDR3 region is CASSVGAQLAGYEQYF. In nucleotides, the CDR3 is TGTGCCAGCAGCGTAGGGGCCCAACTAGCGGGGTACGAGCAGTACTTC.

This clone was counted a single time. The chain carries TRBV7-9 and TRBJ2-2; no firm D call. The V gene lost 7 bases and the J gene lost 1 base, with 13 bases spanning the gap. Germline CDR1 reads SEHNR; CDR2 reads FQNEAQ (reference sequence). There are 15 residues in the CDR3. CDR3 bases: TGTGCCAGCACTAAGAGTCTCGGGAACACCGGGGAGCTGTTTTTT. Its translation: CASTKSLGNTGELFF.

J is TRBJ1-2 and V is TRBV5-5; TRBD1 is a possible D gene (5 bases). The CDR3 loop spans 15 amino acids. The germline CDR1 and CDR2 sequences are SGHKS and YYEKEE (reference sequence). V was pared by 2 bases and J by 2 bases, with 13 bases between. The CDR3 spells CASSLERQKNYGYTF. CDR3 coding DNA: TGTGCCAGCAGCTTAGAAAGACAGAAGAACTATGGCTACACCTTC. The whole variable domain, remainder taken from reference TRBV5-5 and TRBJ1-2, is DAGVTQSPTHLIKTRGQQVTLRCSPISGHKSVSWYQQVLGQGPQFIFQYYEKEERGRGNFPDRFSARQFPNYSSELNVNALLLGDSALYLCASSLERQKNYGYTFGSGTRLTVV.

CDR3 region: CASSLVAGETQYF. The CDR3 nucleotides read TGCGCCAGCAGTCTAGTAGCCGGGGAGACCCAGTACTTC. V usage is TRBV5-1 and J usage is TRBJ2-5; D uncertain. Between the trimmed V and J ends, which lost 5 bases and 5 bases, there was a span of 13 bases. CDR3 length: 13 amino acids. Germline CDR1 is SGHRS and CDR2 is YFSETQ. Supplemented by reference TRBV5-1 and TRBJ2-5, the full variable domain reads KAGVTQTPRYLIKTRGQQVTLSCSPISGHRSVSWYQQTPGQGLQFLFEYFSETQRNKGNFPGRFSGRQFSNSRSEMNVSTLELGDSALYLCASSLVAGETQYFGPGTRLLVL.

CDR3 nucleotide sequence: TGTGCCAGTAGAGACGGACAGGGAGCCGGAAACACCATATATTTT. Translated, it gives CASRDGQGAGNTIYF. The chain links TRBV19 to TRBJ1-3, with 8 bases matching TRBD1. This CDR3 comprises 15 residues. V was pared by 6 bases and J by 4 bases, with 8 bases of the junction left unmatched. Germline V gene data show CDR1 as LNHDA and CDR2 as SQIVND (reference sequence).

This clone was counted a few times. The rearrangement uses TRBV9 and TRBJ1-6; D gene unclear. From germline, CDR1 is SGDLS and CDR2 YYNGEE. The CDR3 is 13 amino acids. The V gene lost 0 bases and the J gene lost 6 bases, with 4 bases spanning the gap. The CDR3 region has the DNA TGTGCCAGCAGCGTAGAGAGTAATTCACCCCTCCACTTT. It encodes CASSVESNSPLHF.

As concerns this clone: Its ends do not fully match the called genes, so a read error is possible. V usage is TRBV4-2 and J usage is TRBJ2-7, with 10 nucleotides matching TRBD2. The CDR3 length is 16 residues. Germline CDR1 reads LGHNA; CDR2 reads YNFKEQ. The CDR3 bases are TGTGCCAGCAGCCAAGAGACTAGCGGGTTTTCCTCCGAGCAGTACTTC. It yields the protein CASSQETSGFSSEQYF.

The chain joins TRBV7-6 to TRBJ2-7; 12 positions agree with TRBD2. The CDR3 loop spans 18 amino acids. Germline CDR1 reads SGHVS; CDR2 reads FNYEAQ. With V trimmed by 1 base and J by 4 bases, 11 bases remained unmatched. The DNA for the CDR3 is TGTGCCAGCAGCTTAGGGACTAGCGGGATGGGGCTGAGGTACGAGCAGTACTTC. Translated: CASSLGTSGMGLRYEQYF. Variable domain in full (rest from reference TRBV7-6 and TRBJ2-7): GAGVSQSPRYKVTKRGQDVALRCDPISGHVSLYWYRQALGQGPEFLTYFNYEAQQDKSGLPNDRFSAERPEGSISTLTIQRTEQRDSAMYRCASSLGTSGMGLRYEQYFGPGTRLTVT.

This clone was found once. Sequence at one end of the junction differs from germline and may be a read error. The chain has TRBV7-7 and TRBJ2-2; 7 bases agree with TRBD1. The CDR3 length is 14 residues. CDR1 is SSHAT and CDR2 is FNYEAQ in the germline V gene (reference sequence). DNA for the CDR3: TGTGCTAGCAGCTCGGACAGGTACACCGGGGAGCTGTTTTTT. Its protein is CASSSDRYTGELFF.

The chain combines TRBV12-3 or TRBV12-4 with TRBJ2-3; possible D gene TRBD2, 5 bases. The CDR3 covers 12 residues. The V end was cut by 6 bases, the J end by 6 bases, with 10 bases between. This chain's CDR3 is CASRSDSDTQYF. As DNA, the CDR3 is TGTGCCAGCAGGTCGGACTCCGATACGCAGTATTTT.

The sample holds a few counts of this clone. The V call is TRBV4-1, the J call TRBJ1-5, with D possibly matching TRBD1 (5 bases). CDR3 length equals 14 residues. V was shortened by 5 bases and J by 4 bases, with 12 bases between the two germline ends. Germline values: CDR1 MGHRA, CDR2 YSYEKL. The CDR3: CASSDTGRNQPQHF. The CDR3 DNA is TGCGCCAGCAGCGATACAGGCCGTAATCAGCCCCAGCATTTT.

This clone occurred a few times. J is TRBJ1-1 and V is TRBV27; a weak D match, TRBD1 (5 bases). Trimming cost V 0 bases and J 1 base, with 15 bases left between them. Germline loops: CDR1 MNHEY, CDR2 SMNVEV (reference sequence). The CDR3 is 17 amino acids. CDR3 amino acids: CASSLSRQGLKNTEAFF. CDR3 in DNA: TGTGCCAGCAGTTTATCGAGGCAGGGCCTAAAGAACACTGAAGCTTTCTTT.

The CDR3 nucleotides are TGTGCCTGGAGTGGCGGCCGGGATGAGGGCTACACCTTC. Translation gives CAWSGGRDEGYTF. This chain joins TRBV30 and TRBJ1-2; D is unresolved. Germline V gives CDR1 GTSNPN, CDR2 SVGIG (reference sequence). This CDR3 comprises 13 residues. Trimming removed 1 base from V and 8 bases from J, with 14 bases in between.

CDR3 nucleotide sequence: TGTGCCAGCAGCTCGACAGGAGAAGAGACCCAGTACTTC. The encoded protein is CASSSTGEETQYF. This chain joins TRBV5-6 and TRBJ2-5, with D possibly TRBD1 on 6 matching bases. Trimming left V 3 bases short and J 3 bases short, with 9 bases between. Looked up from germline, CDR1 is SGHDT and CDR2 is YYEEEE. CDR3 length equals 13 residues.

V usage is TRBV30 and J usage is TRBJ1-1; no definite D call. Germline assignment: CDR1 GTSNPN and CDR2 SVGIG (reference sequence). The CDR3 contains 14 residues. V was pared by 0 bases and J by 4 bases, with 12 bases between. This CDR3 reads CAWSVVSGITEAFF. The CDR3 coding sequence is TGTGCCTGGAGTGTAGTATCGGGAATCACTGAAGCTTTCTTT.

This chain joins TRBV20-1 and TRBJ1-2, with TRBD1 identical over 9 bases. J gave up 1 base and V 3 bases, and 3 bases lay outside the gene matches. This CDR3 spans 14 amino acids. Per the germline V gene, CDR1 is DFQATT and CDR2 is SNEGSKA (reference sequence). The CDR3, as DNA: TGCAGTGCTAGTGGGGACAGGGATAACTATGGCTACACCTTC. Encoded protein: CSASGDRDNYGYTF.